The T cell receptor (beta chain) under discussion was sequenced for a study of T cells expressing NK-cell markers. About the study: CD3+CD56+NKG2C+, CD3+CD56+NKG2C- and CD3+CD56-NKG2C+ T cells, once sorted, supplied the TCR beta repertoires. Overall study results and limits: Clarity on HCMV specificity was lacking for the expanded NKG2C+ T cell clones.

This CDR3 is built from 18 residues. Germline CDR1 reads SGHDN; CDR2 reads FVKESK. One entry per CDR3 protein, without DNA, is what TCRdb gives after re-calling the 5' RACE reads. In total, the table holds some 440,000 distinct CDR3 sequences. Comment on this clonotype: Its matching antigen is unknown.

The V and J genes are TRBV14 and TRBJ2-1; the TRBD1 assignment by TCRdb is unverifiable without DNA. The origin of this receptor is a woman aged 45-60 years in good health. Source material: blood T cells: a sorted CD56 or NKG2C T cell subset, CD4+ or CD8+ T cells, or bulk PBMC T cells (not recorded which). The CDR3 loop reads CASSQTPGGTGPYNEQFF.